Each of the 2 T cell receptor beta chains below was sequenced from the same sample in a study of a mutant IDH1 vaccine in newly diagnosed glioma. This table comes from immunoSEQ multiplex PCR, and its TCRdb copy is limited to in-frame clones, with some not included. The sample includes under 35,000 clones, roughly four fifths of them seen just once. Time point defined: baseline, week 1 (first vaccination visit). The treatment here: pre-vaccination baseline after standard-of-care therapy. Here the sequenced sample was PBMCs, taken from a glioma patient treated with radiotherapy, temozolomide or both. These receptors were obtained from a man aged 25 to 45 with glioma.

The V call is TRBV2, the J call TRBJ2-2; D is perhaps TRBD1 (5 bases). Trimming cost V 3 bases and J 4 bases, with 15 bases left between them. Germline V gives CDR1 SNHLY, CDR2 FYNNEI. The CDR3 spans 16 residues. For the CDR3, the DNA is TGTGCCAGCAGTGATTTGGGGCGCAGGAGCACCGGGGAGCTGTTTTTT. It encodes CASSDLGRRSTGELFF.

This chain connects TRBV5-1 to TRBJ2-3; no reliable D call. V lost 4 bases and J 5 bases, leaving 14 bases between the germline ends. CDR3 length: 14 residues. The germline V gene has CDR1 SGHRS and CDR2 YFSETQ. This chain's CDR3 is CASSPAAAGDTQYF. The CDR3 nucleotides read TGCGCCAGCAGCCCGGCGGCAGCTGGAGATACGCAGTATTTT.